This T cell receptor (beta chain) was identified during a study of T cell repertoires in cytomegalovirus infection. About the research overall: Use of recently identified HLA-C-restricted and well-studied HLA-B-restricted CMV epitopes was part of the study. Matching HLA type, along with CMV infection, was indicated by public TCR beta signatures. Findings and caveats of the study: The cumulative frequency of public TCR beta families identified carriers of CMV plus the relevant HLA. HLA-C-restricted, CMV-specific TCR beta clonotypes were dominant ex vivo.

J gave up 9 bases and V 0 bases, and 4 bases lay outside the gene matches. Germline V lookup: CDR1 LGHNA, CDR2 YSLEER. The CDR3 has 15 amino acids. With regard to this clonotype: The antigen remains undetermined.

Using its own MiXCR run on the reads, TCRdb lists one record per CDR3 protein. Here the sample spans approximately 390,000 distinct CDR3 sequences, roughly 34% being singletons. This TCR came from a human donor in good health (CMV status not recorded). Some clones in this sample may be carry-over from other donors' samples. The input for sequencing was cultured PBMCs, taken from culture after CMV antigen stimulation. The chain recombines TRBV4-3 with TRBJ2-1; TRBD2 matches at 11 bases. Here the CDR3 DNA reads TGCGCCAGCAGCCAAGAACTAGCGGGAGTCGTTGAGCAGTTCTTC. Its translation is CASSQELAGVVEQFF.